This T cell receptor beta chain was sequenced for a study of T cell responses to AZD1222 COVID-19 vaccine. The data were produced by immunoSEQ multiplex PCR, yet TCRdb's version contains in-frame clones alone and is incomplete. The table lists 150,000 to 200,000 clones, about nine tenths of them singletons. CDR3 length: 16 residues. Germline-derived CDR1 and CDR2 are SGDLS and YYNGEE. V dropped 0 bases and J dropped 4 bases, with 16 bases sitting between them. Sequenced material: peripheral blood, taken on day 0 of AZD1222 vaccination. The V call is TRBV9, the J call TRBJ1-1; D gene uncertain. This clonotype was sampled from an adult in good health. In DNA form, the CDR3 reads TGTGCCAGCAGCGTAGGGTTTCGGGATGGGGTCACTGAAGCTTTCTTT. The encoded protein is CASSVGFRDGVTEAFF.